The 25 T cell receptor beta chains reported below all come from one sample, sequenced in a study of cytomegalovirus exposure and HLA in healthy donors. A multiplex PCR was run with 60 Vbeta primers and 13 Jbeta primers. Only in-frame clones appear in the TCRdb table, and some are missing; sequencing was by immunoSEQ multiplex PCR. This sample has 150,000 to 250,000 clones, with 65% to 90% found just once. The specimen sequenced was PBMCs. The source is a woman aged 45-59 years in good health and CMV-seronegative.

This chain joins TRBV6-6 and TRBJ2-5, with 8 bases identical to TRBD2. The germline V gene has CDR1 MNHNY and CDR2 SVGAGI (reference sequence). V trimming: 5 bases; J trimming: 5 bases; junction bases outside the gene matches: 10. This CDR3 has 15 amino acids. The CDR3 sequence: CASSGSAGVLETQYF. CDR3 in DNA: TGTGCCAGCAGTGGGTCAGCGGGAGTACTGGAGACCCAGTACTTC.

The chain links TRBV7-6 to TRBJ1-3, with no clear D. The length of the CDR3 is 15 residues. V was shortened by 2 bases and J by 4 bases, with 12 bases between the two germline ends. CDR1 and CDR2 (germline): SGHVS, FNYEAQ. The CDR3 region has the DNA TGTGCCAGCAGCTTAAAGAGTCGGGAGGGAAACACCATATATTTT. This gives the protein CASSLKSREGNTIYF.

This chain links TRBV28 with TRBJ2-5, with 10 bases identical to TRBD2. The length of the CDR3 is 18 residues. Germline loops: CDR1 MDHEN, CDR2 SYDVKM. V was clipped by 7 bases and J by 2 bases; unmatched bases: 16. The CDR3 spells CASTPGRLAGVGQETQYF. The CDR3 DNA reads TGTGCCAGCACCCCCGGGCGCCTAGCGGGAGTTGGGCAAGAGACCCAGTACTTC. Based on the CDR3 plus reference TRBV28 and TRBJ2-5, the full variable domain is DVKVTQSSRYLVKRTGEKVFLECVQDMDHENMFWYRQDPGLGLRLIYFSYDVKMKEKGDIPEGYSVSREKKERFSLILESASTNQTSMYLCASTPGRLAGVGQETQYFGPGTRLLVL.

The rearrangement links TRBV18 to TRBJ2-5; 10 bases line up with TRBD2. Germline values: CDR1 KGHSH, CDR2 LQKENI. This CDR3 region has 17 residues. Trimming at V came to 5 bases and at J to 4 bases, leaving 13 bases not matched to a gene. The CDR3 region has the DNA TGTGCCAGCTCAACGCTAGCGGGGGCCTTGGATCGAGAGACCCAGTACTTC. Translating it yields CASSTLAGALDRETQYF.

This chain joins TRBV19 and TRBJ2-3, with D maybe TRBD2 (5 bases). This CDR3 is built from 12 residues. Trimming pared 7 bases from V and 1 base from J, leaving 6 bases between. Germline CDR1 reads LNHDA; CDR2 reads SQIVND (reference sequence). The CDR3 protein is CASTGGTDTQYF. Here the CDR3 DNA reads TGTGCCAGTACCGGGGGCACAGATACGCAGTATTTT.

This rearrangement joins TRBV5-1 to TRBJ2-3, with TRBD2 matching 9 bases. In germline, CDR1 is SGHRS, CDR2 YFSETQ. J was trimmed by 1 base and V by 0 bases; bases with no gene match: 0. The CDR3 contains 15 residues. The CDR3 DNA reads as TGCGCCAGCAGCTTGGTAGCGGGAGGCACAGATACGCAGTATTTT. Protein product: CASSLVAGGTDTQYF.

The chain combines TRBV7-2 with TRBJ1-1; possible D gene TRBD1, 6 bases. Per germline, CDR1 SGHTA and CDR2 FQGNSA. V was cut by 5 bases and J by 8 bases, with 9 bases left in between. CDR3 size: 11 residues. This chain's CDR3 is CASSPGTEAFF. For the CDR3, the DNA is TGTGCCAGCAGCCCGGGGACAGAAGCTTTCTTT.

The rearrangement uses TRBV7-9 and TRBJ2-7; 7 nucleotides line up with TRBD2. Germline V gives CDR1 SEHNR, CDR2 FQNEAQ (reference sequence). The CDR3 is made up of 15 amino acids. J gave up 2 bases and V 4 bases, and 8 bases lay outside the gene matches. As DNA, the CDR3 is TGTGCCAGCAGCTCCCTCGGCGGGGGAACCTACGAGCAGTACTTC. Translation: CASSSLGGGTYEQYF. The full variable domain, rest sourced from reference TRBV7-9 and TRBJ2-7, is DTGVSQNPRHKITKRGQNVTFRCDPISEHNRLYWYRQTLGQGPEFLTYFQNEAQLEKSRLLSDRFSAERPKGSFSTLEIQRTEQGDSAMYLCASSSLGGGTYEQYFGPGTRLTVT.

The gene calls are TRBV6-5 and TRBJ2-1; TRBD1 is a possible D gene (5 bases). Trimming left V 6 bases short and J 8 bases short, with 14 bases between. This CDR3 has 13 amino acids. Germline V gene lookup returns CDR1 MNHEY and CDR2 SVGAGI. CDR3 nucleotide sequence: TGTGCCAGCAGCTCAGGGTTGTGGGATGAGCAGTTCTTC. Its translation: CASSSGLWDEQFF.

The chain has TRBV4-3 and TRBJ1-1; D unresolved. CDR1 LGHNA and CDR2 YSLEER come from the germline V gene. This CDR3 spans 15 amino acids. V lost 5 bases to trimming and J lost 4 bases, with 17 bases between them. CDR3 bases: TGCGCCAGCAGCTATAACCCGACTCTGGGCACTGAAGCTTTCTTT. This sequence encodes CASSYNPTLGTEAFF.

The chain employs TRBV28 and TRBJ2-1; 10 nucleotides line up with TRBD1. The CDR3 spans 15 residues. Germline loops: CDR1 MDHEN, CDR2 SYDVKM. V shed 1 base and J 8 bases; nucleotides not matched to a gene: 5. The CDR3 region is CASSLSGTGVDEQFF. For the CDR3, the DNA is TGTGCCAGCAGTTTATCGGGGACAGGGGTAGATGAGCAGTTCTTC.

The CDR3 coding sequence is TGTGCCTGGAGTTTGAAAGGGGGCCTCACAGATACGCAGTATTTT. This translates into CAWSLKGGLTDTQYF. The genes are TRBV30 and TRBJ2-3; 7 nucleotides line up with TRBD1. There are 15 residues in the CDR3. Germline trimming cut 2 bases from V and 2 bases from J; bases unmatched to any gene: 7. Germline assignment: CDR1 GTSNPN and CDR2 SVGIG (reference sequence).

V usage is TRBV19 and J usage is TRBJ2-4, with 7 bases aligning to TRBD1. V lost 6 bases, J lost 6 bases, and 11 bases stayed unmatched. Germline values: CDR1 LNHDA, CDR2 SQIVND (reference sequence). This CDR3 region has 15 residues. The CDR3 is CASSILGQDGNIQYF. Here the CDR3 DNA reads TGTGCCAGTAGCATCCTTGGACAGGATGGAAACATTCAGTACTTC.

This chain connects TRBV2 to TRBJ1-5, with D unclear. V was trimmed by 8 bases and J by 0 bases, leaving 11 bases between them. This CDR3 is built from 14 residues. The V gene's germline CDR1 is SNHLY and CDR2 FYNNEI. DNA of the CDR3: TGTGCCAGCGTGAGGGATTTTAGCAATCAGCCCCAGCATTTT. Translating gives CASVRDFSNQPQHF.

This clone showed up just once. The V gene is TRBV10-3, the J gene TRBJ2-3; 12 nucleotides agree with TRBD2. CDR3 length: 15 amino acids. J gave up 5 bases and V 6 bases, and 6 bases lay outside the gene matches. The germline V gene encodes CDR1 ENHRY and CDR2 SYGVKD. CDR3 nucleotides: TGTGCCATCAGGACAACTAGCGGGAGGATAGATACGCAGTATTTT. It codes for CAIRTTSGRIDTQYF.

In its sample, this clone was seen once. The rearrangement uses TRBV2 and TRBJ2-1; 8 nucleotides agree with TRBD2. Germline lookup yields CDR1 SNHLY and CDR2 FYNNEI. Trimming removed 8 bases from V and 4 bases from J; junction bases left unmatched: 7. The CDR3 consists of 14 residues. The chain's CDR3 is CASSLAGTYNEQFF. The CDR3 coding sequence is TGTGCCAGCTCTTTAGCGGGAACTTACAATGAGCAGTTCTTC.

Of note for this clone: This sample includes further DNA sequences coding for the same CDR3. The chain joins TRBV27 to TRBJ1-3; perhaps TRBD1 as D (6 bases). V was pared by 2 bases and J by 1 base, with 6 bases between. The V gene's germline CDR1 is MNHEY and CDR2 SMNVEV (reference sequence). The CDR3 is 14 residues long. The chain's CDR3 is CASSLRGSGNTIYF. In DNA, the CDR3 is TGTGCCAGCAGTTTAAGGGGGTCTGGAAACACCATATATTTT.

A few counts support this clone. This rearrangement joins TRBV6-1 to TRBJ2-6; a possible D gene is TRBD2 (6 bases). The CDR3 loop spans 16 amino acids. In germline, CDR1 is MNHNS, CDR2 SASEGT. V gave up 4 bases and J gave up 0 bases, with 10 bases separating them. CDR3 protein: CASSAYGSSGANVLTF. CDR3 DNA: TGTGCCAGCAGTGCCTACGGGAGCTCTGGGGCCAACGTCCTGACTTTC.

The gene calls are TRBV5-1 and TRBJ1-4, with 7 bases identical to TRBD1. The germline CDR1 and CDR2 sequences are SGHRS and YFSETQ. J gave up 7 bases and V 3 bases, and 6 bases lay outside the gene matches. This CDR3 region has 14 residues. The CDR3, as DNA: TGCGCCAGCAGCTACGACAGGGTGGGTGAAAAACTGTTTTTT. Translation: CASSYDRVGEKLFF.

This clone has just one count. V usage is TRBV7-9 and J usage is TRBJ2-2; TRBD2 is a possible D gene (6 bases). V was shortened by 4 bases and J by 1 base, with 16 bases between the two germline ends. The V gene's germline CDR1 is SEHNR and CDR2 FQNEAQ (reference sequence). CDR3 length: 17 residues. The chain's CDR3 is CASSYPLRRGNTGELFF. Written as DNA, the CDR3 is TGTGCCAGCAGCTACCCCCTGAGGCGGGGGAACACCGGGGAGCTGTTTTTT.

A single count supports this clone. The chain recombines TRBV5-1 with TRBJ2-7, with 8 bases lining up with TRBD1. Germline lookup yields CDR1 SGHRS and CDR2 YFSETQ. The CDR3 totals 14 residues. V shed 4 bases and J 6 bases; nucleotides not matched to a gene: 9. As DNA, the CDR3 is TGCGCCAGCAGCCCAAGGACAGGGTTACTCGAGCAGTACTTC. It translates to CASSPRTGLLEQYF. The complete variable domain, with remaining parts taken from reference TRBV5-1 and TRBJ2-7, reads KAGVTQTPRYLIKTRGQQVTLSCSPISGHRSVSWYQQTPGQGLQFLFEYFSETQRNKGNFPGRFSGRQFSNSRSEMNVSTLELGDSALYLCASSPRTGLLEQYFGPGTRLTVT.

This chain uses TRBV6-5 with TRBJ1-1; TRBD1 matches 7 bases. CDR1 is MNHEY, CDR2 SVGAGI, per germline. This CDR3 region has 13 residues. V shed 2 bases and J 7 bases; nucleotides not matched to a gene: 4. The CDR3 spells CASSYRRQGEAFF. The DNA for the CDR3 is TGTGCCAGCAGTTACCGAAGACAGGGTGAAGCTTTCTTT.

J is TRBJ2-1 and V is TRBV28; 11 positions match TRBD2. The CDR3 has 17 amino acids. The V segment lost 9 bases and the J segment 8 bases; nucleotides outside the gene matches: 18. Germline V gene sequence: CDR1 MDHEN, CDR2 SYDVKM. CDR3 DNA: TGTGCCAGTGCCTTAGCGGGAGGGCCGCGAGCGGTTGATGAGCAGTTCTTC. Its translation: CASALAGGPRAVDEQFF.

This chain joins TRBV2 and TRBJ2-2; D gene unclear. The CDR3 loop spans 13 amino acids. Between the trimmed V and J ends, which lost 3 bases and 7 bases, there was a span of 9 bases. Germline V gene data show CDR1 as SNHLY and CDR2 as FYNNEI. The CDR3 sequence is CASSDVAVGELFF. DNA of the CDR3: TGTGCCAGCAGTGATGTGGCGGTCGGGGAGCTGTTTTTT.

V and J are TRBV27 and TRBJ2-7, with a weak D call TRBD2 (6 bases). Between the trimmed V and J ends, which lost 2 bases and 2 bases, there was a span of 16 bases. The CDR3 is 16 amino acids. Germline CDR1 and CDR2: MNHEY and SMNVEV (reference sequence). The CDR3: CASSLAATRSTYEQYF. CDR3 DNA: TGTGCCAGCAGTTTAGCGGCGACTAGATCAACCTACGAGCAGTACTTC.